This TCR beta chain was obtained from a study of technical replicates of blood from a few donors. Losses at the gene ends were 0 bases for V and 6 bases for J; bases not matched to a gene: 4. The CDR3 loop spans 14 amino acids. Germline V lookup: CDR1 LNHNV, CDR2 YYDKDF (reference sequence). The table came from immunoSEQ multiplex PCR; TCRdb's copy has only in-frame clones and leaves some out. This sample has tens of thousands of clones, with roughly 90% found just once. This sequence originates from a human donor in good health. This chain uses TRBV15 with TRBJ1-2; 7 nucleotides line up with TRBD1. Sequenced sample: T cells isolated from PBMCs. The CDR3 protein is CATSRDLQGNGYTF. CDR3 DNA sequence: TGTGCCACCAGCAGAGATTTACAGGGGAATGGCTACACCTTC.